This TCR beta chain was profiled in a study of cytomegalovirus exposure and HLA in healthy donors. Study conclusions and caveats: In a later analysis, DRB1 alleles had the most associated TCRs; HLA-C alleles the fewest. Usually a TCR sequence was rare, but some public TCRs were found in many donors. Analysis was performed later, and it showed HLA-associated TCR beta chains to be more clonally expanded than equally common others.

At the time of sampling, donors were nominally healthy, though unrecorded immune exposures were likely. This PCR relied on a set of 60 Vbeta primers and 13 Jbeta primers. Assay used: immunoSEQ multiplex PCR; TCRdb lists only in-frame clones, some missing. The sample yields some 90,000 clones, roughly 80% seen once. Details on this clone: Its antigen is still unknown.

In germline, CDR1 is SEHNR, CDR2 FQNEAQ (reference sequence). V was clipped by 5 bases and J by 2 bases; unmatched bases: 10. The CDR3 extends over 16 amino acids. This TCR was sampled from a woman aged 50 to 60 in good health and CMV-seropositive. Sequenced material: PBMCs. The rearrangement uses TRBV7-9 and TRBJ2-7; 9 bases are a match to TRBD1. CDR3 region: CASSQTGTGTPYEQYF. In DNA form, the CDR3 reads TGTGCCAGCAGCCAAACCGGGACAGGGACCCCCTACGAGCAGTACTTC.